This note documents a single T cell receptor (beta chain) sequence. The record originates from a study of blood T cell repertoires in COVID-19. Germline V gene lookup returns CDR1 MGHRA and CDR2 YSYEKL. V gave up 4 bases and J gave up 0 bases; unmatched junction bases: 3. The CDR3 has 16 residues. Clones were read by immunoSEQ multiplex PCR, and TCRdb kept only the in-frame ones, dropping some. The repertoire consists of 250,000 or so clones, with about 87% occurring once and the leading ten covering over 3.5%. In assigning cohorts, the study relied on participant-reported clinical history. The sequence derives from a woman aged 25-40 years with acute COVID-19. The J gene is TRBJ2-3, the V gene TRBV4-1, with 11 bases identical to TRBD2. The sample comprised PBMCs or T cells enriched from blood (not recorded which). CDR3 coding DNA: TGCGCCAGCAGCCCGGGACTAGCGGAGAGCACAGATACGCAGTATTTT. This translates into CASSPGLAESTDTQYF.